These 9 T cell receptor beta chains were sequenced from one sample in a study of shared clonotypes between healthy human individuals. Some clones are missing from TCRdb's copy, which holds only in-frame ones; the method was immunoSEQ multiplex PCR. The sample includes approximately 640,000 clones, roughly 88% seen only once; the top ten take about 33%. The sequenced sample was memory CD8+ T cells from PBMCs. As to subset: CD45RO+ cells pooled with CCR7-negative TemRA cells. The receptors here all came from a man between 18 and 29 years old in good health. Some clones in this sample may be carry-over from other donors' samples.

In its sample, this clone was seen once. The V and J genes are TRBV10-3 and TRBJ1-1; unclear D gene. The germline gives CDR1 ENHRY, CDR2 SYGVKD. This CDR3 has 12 amino acids. Trimming pared 3 bases from V and 6 bases from J, leaving 8 bases between. The CDR3 DNA reads TGTGCCATCAGTGACCTAGGCCCTGAAGCTTTCTTT. Its translation is CAISDLGPEAFF.

The rearrangement links TRBV4-2 to TRBJ1-5, with TRBD1 as a possible D gene (6 bases). With 0 bases removed from V and 1 base from J, the gap between germline ends came to 13 bases. The CDR3 has 17 amino acids. Per germline, CDR1 LGHNA and CDR2 YNFKEQ. CDR3 sequence reads: CASSQEDAGGSNQPQHF. The CDR3 DNA follows: TGTGCCAGCAGCCAAGAAGACGCTGGGGGCAGCAATCAGCCCCAGCATTTT.

The genes are TRBV14 and TRBJ2-7; 7 positions match TRBD1. Germline CDR1 SGHDN, CDR2 FVKESK. The CDR3 loop spans 13 amino acids. V trimming: 4 bases; J trimming: 8 bases; junction bases outside the gene matches: 8. The CDR3 nucleotides read TGTGCCAGCAGCCTCCTACAGGGGATTCAGCAGTACTTC. It encodes CASSLLQGIQQYF. Looking up the rest from reference TRBV14 and TRBJ2-7 gives the full variable domain: EAGVTQFPSHSVIEKGQTVTLRCDPISGHDNLYWYRRVMGKEIKFLLHFVKESKQDESGMPNNRFLAERTGGTYSTLKVQPAELEDSGVYFCASSLLQGIQQYFGPGTRLTVT.

The sample holds many counts of this clone. Other DNA variants within this sample encode the same CDR3. The chain joins TRBV29-1 to TRBJ1-1, with a possible D match to TRBD1 (5 bases). Trimming took off 7 bases at V and 10 bases at J, with 7 bases between the two ends. This CDR3 region has 8 residues. The germline V gene has CDR1 SQVTM and CDR2 ANQGSEA. The CDR3 DNA is TGCAGCGGGGGGGGAGCTTTCTTT. Translating gives CSGGGAFF.

This chain joins TRBV5-5 and TRBJ1-1; D gene ambiguous. V lost 4 bases and J lost 3, with 7 bases in between. CDR3 size: 12 residues. Germline values: CDR1 SGHKS, CDR2 YYEKEE (reference sequence). The CDR3: CASSRRDTEAFF. In DNA form, the CDR3 reads TGTGCCAGCAGCCGACGGGACACTGAAGCTTTCTTT.

This rearrangement joins TRBV5-1 to TRBJ1-5; D is undetermined. V was pared by 0 bases and J by 6 bases, with 10 bases between. Germline V lookup: CDR1 SGHRS, CDR2 YFSETQ. The CDR3 runs 14 residues. Here the CDR3 reads CASSLAVGSQPQHF. The CDR3 bases are TGCGCCAGCAGCTTGGCCGTGGGAAGTCAGCCCCAGCATTTT.

J is TRBJ2-3 and V is TRBV27, with D uncertain. With 0 bases removed from V and 2 bases from J, the gap between germline ends came to 9 bases. Germline V gene sequence: CDR1 MNHEY, CDR2 SMNVEV (reference sequence). The CDR3 covers 15 residues. The chain's CDR3 is CASSLSNRPTDTQYF. The CDR3 DNA reads TGTGCCAGCAGTTTATCGAATCGGCCCACAGATACGCAGTATTTT.

This clone was counted once. The rearrangement joins TRBV4-3 to TRBJ2-2, with 8 bases aligning to TRBD1. Per germline, CDR1 LGHNA and CDR2 YSLEER. The CDR3 extends over 18 amino acids. V dropped 4 bases and J dropped 7; count of bases not matched to a gene: 17. The CDR3 sequence is CASSPEGTGGFRGGELFF. The CDR3 DNA reads TGCGCCAGCAGCCCTGAGGGGACAGGCGGTTTTCGGGGCGGGGAGCTGTTTTTT.

The chain uses TRBV10-3 and TRBJ1-2; D may be TRBD1 (6 bases). V lost 7 bases, J lost 0 bases, and 24 bases lay in between. Looked up from germline, CDR1 is ENHRY and CDR2 is SYGVKD. This CDR3 contains 18 residues. The CDR3 sequence: CAINSDIARGSSNYGYTF. CDR3 DNA sequence: TGTGCCATCAATAGTGACATCGCCAGGGGATCGTCTAACTATGGCTACACCTTC.